This TCR beta chain is drawn from a study of shared clonotypes between healthy human individuals. Study context: Those who served as donors were two women and a few men between the ages of 18 and 49. Whole-study findings and limits: When compared with the clonotypes that were shared by all four sorted-subset donors, the non-shared clonotypes turned out to have lower generation probabilities.

Those who donated were healthy HIV-negative adults, with no recent acute infections or vaccinations reported. With respect to this clone: Antigen: not known.

The data were produced by immunoSEQ multiplex PCR, yet TCRdb's version contains in-frame clones alone and is incomplete. This sample has a few million clones, with 85% to 95% found just once. V lost 1 base, J lost 6 bases, and 11 bases lay in between. Germline CDR1 SGHRS, CDR2 YFSETQ. The CDR3 is made up of 14 amino acids. Sequenced sample: naive CD4+ T cells from PBMCs. This sample's subset: CD45RA+ positively selected. The receptor was derived from a man between 18 and 29 years old in good health. Some clones in this sample may be carry-over from other donors' samples. The chain links TRBV5-1 to TRBJ2-1; D gene unclear. CDR3 sequence (DNA): TGCGCCAGCAGCTTGCTTTCCCTGGTCAATGAGCAGTTCTTC. This sequence encodes CASSLLSLVNEQFF.